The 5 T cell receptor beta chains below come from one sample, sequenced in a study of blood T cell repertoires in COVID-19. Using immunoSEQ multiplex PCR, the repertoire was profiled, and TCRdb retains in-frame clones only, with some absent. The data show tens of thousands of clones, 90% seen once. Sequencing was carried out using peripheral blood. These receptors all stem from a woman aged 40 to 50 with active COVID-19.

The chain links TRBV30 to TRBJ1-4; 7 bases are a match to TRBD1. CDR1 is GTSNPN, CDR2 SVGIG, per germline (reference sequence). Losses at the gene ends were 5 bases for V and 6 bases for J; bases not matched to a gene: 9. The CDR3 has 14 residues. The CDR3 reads CAWDRDLSDEKLFF. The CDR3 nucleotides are TGTGCCTGGGACAGGGACCTGTCAGATGAAAAACTGTTTTTT.

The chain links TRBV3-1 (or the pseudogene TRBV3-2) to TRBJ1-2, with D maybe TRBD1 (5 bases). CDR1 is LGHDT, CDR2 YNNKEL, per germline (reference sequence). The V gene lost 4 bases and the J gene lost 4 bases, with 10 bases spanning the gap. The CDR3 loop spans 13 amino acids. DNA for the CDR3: TGTGCCAGCAGCCCGACAGACCTCTATGGCTACACCTTC. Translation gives CASSPTDLYGYTF.

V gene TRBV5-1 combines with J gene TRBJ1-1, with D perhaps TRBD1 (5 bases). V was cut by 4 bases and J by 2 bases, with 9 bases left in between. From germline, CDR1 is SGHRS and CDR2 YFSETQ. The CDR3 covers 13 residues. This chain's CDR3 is CASSQDINTEAFF. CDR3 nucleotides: TGCGCCAGCAGCCAGGACATAAACACTGAAGCTTTCTTT.

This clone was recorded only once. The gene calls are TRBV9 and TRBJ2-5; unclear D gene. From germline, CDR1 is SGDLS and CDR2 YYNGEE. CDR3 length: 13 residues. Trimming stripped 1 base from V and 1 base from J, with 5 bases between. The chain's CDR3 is CASSVFLQETQYF. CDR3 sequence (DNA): TGTGCCAGCAGCGTATTCCTCCAAGAGACCCAGTACTTC. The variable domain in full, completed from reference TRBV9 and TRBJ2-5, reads DSGVTQTPKHLITATGQRVTLRCSPRSGDLSVYWYQQSLDQGLQFLIQYYNGEERAKGNILERFSAQQFPDLHSELNLSSLELGDSALYFCASSVFLQETQYFGPGTRLLVL.

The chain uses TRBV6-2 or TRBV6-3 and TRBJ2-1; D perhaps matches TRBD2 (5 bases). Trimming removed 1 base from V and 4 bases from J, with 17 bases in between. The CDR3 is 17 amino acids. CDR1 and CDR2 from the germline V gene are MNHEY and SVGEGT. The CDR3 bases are TGTGCCAGCAGTTACTACCGTCTGAGCGGAACTTACAATGAGCAGTTCTTC. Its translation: CASSYYRLSGTYNEQFF.